The present T cell receptor beta chain was sequenced within a study of CXCR3-negative and CXCR3-positive naive CD8 T cells. Broader study findings: Similar levels of surface CD5 were seen between naive subsets; TCR strength was inferred from TRB CDR3 properties. High diversity, comparable across both naive subsets, contrasted with much lower diversity in memory CD8+ cells.

A remark on this clonotype: Its antigen is undetermined.

Germline V gene sequence: CDR1 LGHDT, CDR2 YNNKEL (reference sequence). The length of the CDR3 is 15 residues. 5' RACE that incorporated UMI labels was used to prepare the TRB cDNA libraries. Each CDR3 protein gets one entry in TCRdb, which reprocessed the 5' RACE reads and gives no DNA. Across 20,000 to 25,000 distinct CDR3 sequences, the top ten clones capture around 20% of the sample. Sequenced: memory CD8+ T cells from blood. The clonotype originates from a human donor in good health. Some clones in this sample may be carry-over from other donors' samples. V usage is TRBV3-1 and J usage is TRBJ2-1. CDR3: CASSQDSPIYNEQFF.